This record concerns one T cell receptor (beta chain) sequence. Its cognate antigen is unknown. These data belong to a study of vaccination and CD4 T cells after COVID-19. Germline V gene sequence: CDR1 LNHDA, CDR2 SQIVND (reference sequence). The CDR3 loop spans 13 amino acids. V was trimmed by 3 bases and J by 5 bases, leaving 8 bases between them. The treatment is: approximately nine-day PBMC culture with coronavirus spike peptide pools or control peptides (ViraFEST assay). The study sequenced cultured CD4+ T cell DNA using the Oncomine TCR Beta short-read assay. TCRdb recomputed calls from the PCR reads with MiXCR, one row per CDR3 protein. Among about 21,000 distinct CDR3 sequences listed, 60% to 80% were seen once.

The sequences come from CD4+ T cells from blood, cultured in vitro, collected before SARS-CoV-2 vaccination. This chain links TRBV19 with TRBJ1-5; D is unclear. This sequence originates from a human donor who received a COVID-19 vaccine. The CDR3 sequence is CASSITRDQPQHF. DNA of the CDR3: TGTGCCAGTAGTATTACGAGGGATCAGCCCCAGCATTTT.